The rows below give T cell receptor beta chains drawn from one sample of a study of blood T cell repertoires in COVID-19. Sequenced by immunoSEQ multiplex PCR; TCRdb stores in-frame clones only, minus some. The sample consists of about 310,000 clones, about nine tenths of them appearing once. The sample comprised PBMCs or T cells enriched from blood (not recorded which). These receptors came from a man in his 60s who had recovered from COVID-19. The CDR3 runs from the conserved cysteine through the conserved F or W. The D gene is left open where the match is weak. A clone size is listed for some rows: how often the clone was seen (once, few, many), or a class if it is expanded.

V gene	CDR3 length	J gene	clone size	D gene	CDR3 DNA	CDR3 protein
TRBV7-8	15	TRBJ1-3	NA	TRBD1	TGTGCCAGCAAATTGGGGCAGGGGGCTGGAAACACCATATATTTT	CASKLGQGAGNTIYF
TRBV5-1	13	TRBJ2-7	NA	NA	TGCGCCAGCAGCTTCCAGGGAACCTACGAGCAGTACTTC	CASSFQGTYEQYF
TRBV7-9	16	TRBJ1-4	NA	TRBD1	TGTGCCAGCAGCCCTTTTTCGGGACAGGGGGACGAAAAACTGTTTTTT	CASSPFSGQGDEKLFF
TRBV23-1	16	TRBJ1-1	NA	TRBD1	TGCGCCAGCAGTCAACCAAGGGGACAGCAGAACACTGAAGCTTTCTTT	CASSQPRGQQNTEAFF
TRBV3-1/TRBV3-2	12	TRBJ2-3	NA	NA	TGTGCCAGCAGCCAAGGTCCGGATACGCAGTATTTT	CASSQGPDTQYF
TRBV27	18	TRBJ2-3	NA	TRBD2	TGTGCCAGCAGTTTAGGGACTAGCGGGAGGGCCCACACAGATACGCAGTATTTT	CASSLGTSGRAHTDTQYF
TRBV7-9	14	TRBJ1-5	NA	TRBD1	TGTGCCAGCAGCCTCGGGACAGGGTTGGTGCCCCAGCATTTT	CASSLGTGLVPQHF
TRBV5-1	16	TRBJ2-2	NA	TRBD2	TGCGCCAGCAGCCAAGGACTAGCGGGACACACCGGGGAGCTGTTTTTT	CASSQGLAGHTGELFF
TRBV28	15	TRBJ2-4	NA	NA	TGTGCCAGCAGTCCGCTCGCCGGGGCCAAAAACATTCAGTACTTC	CASSPLAGAKNIQYF
TRBV3-1/TRBV3-2	13	TRBJ1-1	NA	NA	TGTGCCAGCAGCCAAACAGGGCCTCAGGAAGCTTTCTTT	CASSQTGPQEAFF
TRBV14	15	TRBJ2-7	few	TRBD2	TGTGCCAGCAGCCAAGAGGCGGGAGCATTTGCACAGCAGTACTTC	CASSQEAGAFAQQYF
TRBV7-9	14	TRBJ1-4	NA	NA	TGTGCCAGCGAGAAGAAAGCAACTAATGAAAAACTGTTTTTT	CASEKKATNEKLFF
TRBV19	14	TRBJ2-2	NA	TRBD1	TGTGCCAGTAGTACGGGACAGGGGGCCGGGGAGCTGTTTTTT	CASSTGQGAGELFF
TRBV5-6	13	TRBJ2-5	NA	NA	TGTGCCAGCAGCAGAAGCGAGCCGGGGACCCAGTACTTC	CASSRSEPGTQYF
TRBV9	16	TRBJ2-1	once	TRBD2	TGTGCCAGCAGCAAAGACCGACTAGCGGGAGCCGATGAGCAGTTCTTC	CASSKDRLAGADEQFF
TRBV9	20	TRBJ2-1	NA	TRBD2	TGTGCCAGCAGCGTGGGCAACACTAGCGGGAGTCAACTCCGCTACAATGAGCAGTTCTTC	CASSVGNTSGSQLRYNEQFF
TRBV3-1/TRBV3-2	15	TRBJ1-2	NA	NA	TGTGCCAGCAGTCAAAGGAGGGGCTCTAACTATGGCTACACCTTC	CASSQRRGSNYGYTF
TRBV28	11	TRBJ2-7	NA	NA	TGTGCCAGCAGTTCCCCGTACGAGCAGTACTTC	CASSSPYEQYF
TRBV19	15	TRBJ2-3	NA	TRBD1	TGTGCCAGTAGTAAGGGACAGGGGGCATCCGATACGCAGTATTTT	CASSKGQGASDTQYF
TRBV9	17	TRBJ1-3	NA	NA	TGTGCCAGCAGCGTCGTAGAGGGCCTCTTCTCTGGAAACACCATATATTTT	CASSVVEGLFSGNTIYF
TRBV24-1	14	TRBJ2-1	NA	NA	TGTGCCACCAGTGATTCAACAGGGTCCTATGAGCAGTTCTTC	CATSDSTGSYEQFF
TRBV24-1	16	TRBJ2-1	once	TRBD1	TGTGCCACCAGTCGATCACTCTGGACAGGGGCTAATGAGCAGTTCTTC	CATSRSLWTGANEQFF
TRBV19	15	TRBJ1-6	NA	TRBD1	TGTGCCAGTAGTAACCGGACAGGGTATAATTCACCCCTCCACTTT	CASSNRTGYNSPLHF
TRBV6-1	15	TRBJ2-7	few	TRBD1	TGTGCCAGCAGTGACCCGGGACAGGGGGCGCGCGAGCAGTACTTC	CASSDPGQGAREQYF
TRBV6-6	15	TRBJ1-5	once	TRBD1	TGTGCCAGCAGTTACACCAGGGGGAGCAATCAGCCCCAGCATTTT	CASSYTRGSNQPQHF
TRBV6-1	20	TRBJ1-2	few	TRBD1	TGTGCCAGCAGTGACCGACAGGGCGGAGCAACTCTGGCCTTTAACTATGGCTACACCTTC	CASSDRQGGATLAFNYGYTF
TRBV11-3	17	TRBJ2-1	NA	TRBD2	TGTGCCAGCAGCTTAGAGTCTGGCGGGAGGGCCTTCAATGAGCAGTTCTTC	CASSLESGGRAFNEQFF
TRBV4-3	17	TRBJ2-7	NA	NA	TGCGCCAGCAGCCAAGGGGGAGGAAGGGGAGGCCCCTACGAGCAGTACTTC	CASSQGGGRGGPYEQYF
TRBV30	14	TRBJ2-6	NA	NA	TGTGCCTGGGGGGCAGGGACTGGGGCCAACGTCCTGACTTTC	CAWGAGTGANVLTF
TRBV27	13	TRBJ2-7	NA	TRBD2	TGTGCCAGCAGTTTGGCTAGCGGGTACGAGCAGTACTTC	CASSLASGYEQYF
TRBV13	16	TRBJ2-5	once	TRBD2	TGTGCCAGCAGCTCCGGGACTAGCGGGAGGGAAGAGACCCAGTACTTC	CASSSGTSGREETQYF
TRBV30	12	TRBJ2-1	NA	NA	TGTGCCTGGAGTGTTAACGGTAATGAGCAGTTCTTC	CAWSVNGNEQFF